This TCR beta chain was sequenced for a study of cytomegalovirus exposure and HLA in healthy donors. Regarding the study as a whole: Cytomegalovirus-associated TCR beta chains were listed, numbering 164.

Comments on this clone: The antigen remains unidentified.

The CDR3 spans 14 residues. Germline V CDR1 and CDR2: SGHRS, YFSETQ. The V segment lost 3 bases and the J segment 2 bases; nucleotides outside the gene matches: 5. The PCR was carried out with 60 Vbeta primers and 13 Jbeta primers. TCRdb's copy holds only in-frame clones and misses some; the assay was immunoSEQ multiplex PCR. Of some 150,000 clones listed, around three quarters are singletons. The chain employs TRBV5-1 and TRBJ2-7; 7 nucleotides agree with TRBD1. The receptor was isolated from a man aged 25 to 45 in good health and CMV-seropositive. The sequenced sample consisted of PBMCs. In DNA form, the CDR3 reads TGCGCCAGCAGCTATAGGACAGGTCCCTACGAGCAGTACTTC. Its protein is CASSYRTGPYEQYF.